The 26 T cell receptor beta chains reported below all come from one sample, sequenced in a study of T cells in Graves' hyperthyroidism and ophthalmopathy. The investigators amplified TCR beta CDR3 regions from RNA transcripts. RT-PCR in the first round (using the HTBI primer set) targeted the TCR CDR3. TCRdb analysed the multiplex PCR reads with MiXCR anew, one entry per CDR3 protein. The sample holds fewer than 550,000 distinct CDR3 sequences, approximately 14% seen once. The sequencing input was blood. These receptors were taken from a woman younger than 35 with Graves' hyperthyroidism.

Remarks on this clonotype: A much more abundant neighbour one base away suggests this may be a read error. In nucleotides, the CDR3 is TGTGCCTGCAGCTTGGCTCTTGGTACCAAAAACATTCAGTACTTC. It specifies CACSLALGTKNIQYF. The V and J genes are TRBV7-2 and TRBJ2-4; D gene ambiguous. The V gene's germline CDR1 is SGHTA and CDR2 FQGNSA. This CDR3 contains 15 residues.

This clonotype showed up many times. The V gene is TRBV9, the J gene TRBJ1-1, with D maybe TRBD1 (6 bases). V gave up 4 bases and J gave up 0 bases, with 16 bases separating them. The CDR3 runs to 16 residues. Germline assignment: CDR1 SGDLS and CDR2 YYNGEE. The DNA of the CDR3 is TGTGCCAGCAGCCCCCGTGGGGGCAGACTGAACACTGAAGCTTTCTTT. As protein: CASSPRGGRLNTEAFF.

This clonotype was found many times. For the CDR3, the DNA is TGTGCCAGCAGCTTCAAAGGGGCCGGAGGCGAGCAGTACTTC. Translated, it gives CASSFKGAGGEQYF. This chain joins TRBV7-3 and TRBJ2-7; D might be TRBD1 or TRBD2, each matching 5 bases. The CDR3 contains 14 residues. Germline V gene data show CDR1 as SGHTA and CDR2 as FQGTGA. Trimming removed 3 bases at V and 6 bases at J, with 15 bases between.

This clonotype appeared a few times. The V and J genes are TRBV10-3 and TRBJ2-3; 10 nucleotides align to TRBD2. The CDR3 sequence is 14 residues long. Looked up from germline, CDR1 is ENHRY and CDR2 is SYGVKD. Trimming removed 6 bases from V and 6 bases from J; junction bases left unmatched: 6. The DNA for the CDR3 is TGTGCCATCAGCCCAGCGGGAGGGCTGGATACGCAGTATTTT. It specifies CAISPAGGLDTQYF.

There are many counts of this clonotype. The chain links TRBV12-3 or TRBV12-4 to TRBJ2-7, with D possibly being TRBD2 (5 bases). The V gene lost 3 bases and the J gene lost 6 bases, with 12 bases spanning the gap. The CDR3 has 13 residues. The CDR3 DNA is TGTGCCAGCAGTTTTGAGGCGGGCGGCGAGCAGTACTTC. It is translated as CASSFEAGGEQYF.

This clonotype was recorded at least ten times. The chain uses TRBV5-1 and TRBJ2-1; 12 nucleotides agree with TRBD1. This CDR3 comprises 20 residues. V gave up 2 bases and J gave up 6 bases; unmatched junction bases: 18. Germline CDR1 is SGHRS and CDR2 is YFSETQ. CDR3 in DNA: TGCGCCAGCAGCTTTCTCCGGGACAGGGGGCGGGCGGGAGATCTCAATGAGCAGTTCTTC. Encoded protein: CASSFLRDRGRAGDLNEQFF.

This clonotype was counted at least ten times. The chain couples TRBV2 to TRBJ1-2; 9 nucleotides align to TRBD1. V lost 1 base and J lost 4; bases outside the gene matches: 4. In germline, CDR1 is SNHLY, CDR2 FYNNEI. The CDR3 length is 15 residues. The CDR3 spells CASSEVGQGSYGYTF. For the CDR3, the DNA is TGTGCCAGCAGTGAAGTAGGACAGGGGTCCTATGGCTACACCTTC.

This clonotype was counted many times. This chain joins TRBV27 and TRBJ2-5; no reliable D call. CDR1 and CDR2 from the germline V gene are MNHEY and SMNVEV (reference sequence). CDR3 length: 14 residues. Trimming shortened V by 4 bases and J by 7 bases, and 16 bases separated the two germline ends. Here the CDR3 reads CASSSRTKARTQYF. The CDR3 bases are TGTGCCAGCAGTTCAAGGACGAAGGCAAGGACCCAGTACTTC.

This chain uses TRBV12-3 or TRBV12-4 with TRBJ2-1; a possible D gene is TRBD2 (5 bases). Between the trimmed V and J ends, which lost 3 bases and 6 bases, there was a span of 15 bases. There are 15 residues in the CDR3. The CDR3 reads CASSFRGKVTNEQFF. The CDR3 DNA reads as TGTGCCAGCAGTTTCCGGGGAAAGGTGACCAATGAGCAGTTCTTC.

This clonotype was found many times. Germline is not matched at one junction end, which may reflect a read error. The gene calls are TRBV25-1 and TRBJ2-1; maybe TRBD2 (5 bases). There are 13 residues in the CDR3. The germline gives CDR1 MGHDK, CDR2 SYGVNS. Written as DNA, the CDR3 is TGTGCCAGCAGTGAGGCCGGGGAACCTCGCAGCGTCTTC. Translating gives CASSEAGEPRSVF.

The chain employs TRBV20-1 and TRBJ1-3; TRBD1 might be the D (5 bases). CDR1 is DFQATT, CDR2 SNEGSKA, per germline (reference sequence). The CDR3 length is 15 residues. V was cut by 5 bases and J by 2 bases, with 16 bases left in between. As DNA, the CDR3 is TGCAGTGCTCCCGACCCGGACAAACCTGGAAACACCATATATTTT. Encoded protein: CSAPDPDKPGNTIYF.

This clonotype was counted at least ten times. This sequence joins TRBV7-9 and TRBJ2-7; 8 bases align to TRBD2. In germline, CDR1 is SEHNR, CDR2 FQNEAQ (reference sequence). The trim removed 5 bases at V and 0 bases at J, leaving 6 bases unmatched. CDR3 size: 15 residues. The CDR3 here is CASSPSGGSSYEQYF. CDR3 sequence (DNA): TGTGCCAGCAGCCCTTCGGGGGGGAGCTCCTACGAGCAGTACTTC.

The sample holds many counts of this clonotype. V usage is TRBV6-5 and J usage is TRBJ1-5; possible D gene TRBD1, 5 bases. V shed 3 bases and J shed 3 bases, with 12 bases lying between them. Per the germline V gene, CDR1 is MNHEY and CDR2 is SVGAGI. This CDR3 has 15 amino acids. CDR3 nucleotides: TGTGCCAGCAGTTATACGGGGCCAATCAATCAGCCCCAGCATTTT. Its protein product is CASSYTGPINQPQHF.

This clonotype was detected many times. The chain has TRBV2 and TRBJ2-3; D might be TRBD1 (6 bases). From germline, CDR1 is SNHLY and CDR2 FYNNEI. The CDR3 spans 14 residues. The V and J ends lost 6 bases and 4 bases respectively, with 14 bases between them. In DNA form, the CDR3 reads TGTGCCAGCAGACAGGGTGGAATGGCAGATACGCAGTATTTT. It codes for CASRQGGMADTQYF.

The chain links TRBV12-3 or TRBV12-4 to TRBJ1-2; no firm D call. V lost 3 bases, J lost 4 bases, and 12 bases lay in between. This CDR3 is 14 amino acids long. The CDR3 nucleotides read TGTGCCAGCAGTTTTCTCGGGTCTGGCTATGGCTACACCTTC. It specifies CASSFLGSGYGYTF.

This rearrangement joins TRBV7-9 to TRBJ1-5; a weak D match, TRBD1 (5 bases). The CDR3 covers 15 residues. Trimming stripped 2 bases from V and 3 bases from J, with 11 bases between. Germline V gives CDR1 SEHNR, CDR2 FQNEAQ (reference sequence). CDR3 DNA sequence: TGTGCCAGCAGCTTACAGAGACAGAACAATCAGCCCCAGCATTTT. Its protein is CASSLQRQNNQPQHF.

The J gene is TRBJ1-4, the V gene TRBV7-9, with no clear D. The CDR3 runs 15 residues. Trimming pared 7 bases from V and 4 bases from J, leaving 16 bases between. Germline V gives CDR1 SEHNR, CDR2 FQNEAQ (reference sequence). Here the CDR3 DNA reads TGTGCCAGCATCGAGGGTGCTATCGGTAATGAAAAACTGTTTTTT. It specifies CASIEGAIGNEKLFF.

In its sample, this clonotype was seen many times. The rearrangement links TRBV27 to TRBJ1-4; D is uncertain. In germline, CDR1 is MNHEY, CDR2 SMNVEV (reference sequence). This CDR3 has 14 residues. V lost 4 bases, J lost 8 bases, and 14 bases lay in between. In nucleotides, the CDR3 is TGTGCCAGCAGTTCCCTCGGGAAACGGGAAAAACTGTTTTTT. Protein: CASSSLGKREKLFF.

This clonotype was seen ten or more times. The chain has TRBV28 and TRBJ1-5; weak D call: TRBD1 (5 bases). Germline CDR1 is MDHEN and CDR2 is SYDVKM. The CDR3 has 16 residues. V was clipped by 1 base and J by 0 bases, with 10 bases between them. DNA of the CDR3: TGTGCCAGCAGTTTATTGTGGGGGGGTAGCAATCAGCCCCAGCATTTT. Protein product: CASSLLWGGSNQPQHF.

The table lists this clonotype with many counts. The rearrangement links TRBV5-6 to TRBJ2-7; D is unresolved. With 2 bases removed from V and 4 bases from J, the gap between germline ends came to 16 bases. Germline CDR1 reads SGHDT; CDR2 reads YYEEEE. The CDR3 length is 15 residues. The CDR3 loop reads CASSFPPRDPYEQYF. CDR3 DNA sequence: TGTGCCAGCAGCTTTCCACCCCGAGACCCGTACGAGCAGTACTTC.

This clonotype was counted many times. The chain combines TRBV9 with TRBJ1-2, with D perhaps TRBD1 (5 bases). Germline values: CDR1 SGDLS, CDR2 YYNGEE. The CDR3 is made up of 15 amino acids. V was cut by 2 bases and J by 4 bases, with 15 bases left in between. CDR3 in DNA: TGTGCCAGCAGCGTCGGAGGCCGGGACGTCTATGGCTACACCTTC. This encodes CASSVGGRDVYGYTF.

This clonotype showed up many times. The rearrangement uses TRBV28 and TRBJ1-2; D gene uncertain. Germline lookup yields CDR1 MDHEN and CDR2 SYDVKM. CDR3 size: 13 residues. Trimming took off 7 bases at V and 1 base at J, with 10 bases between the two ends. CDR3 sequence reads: CASKPRFNYGYTF. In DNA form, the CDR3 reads TGTGCCAGCAAACCCCGATTTAACTATGGCTACACCTTC.

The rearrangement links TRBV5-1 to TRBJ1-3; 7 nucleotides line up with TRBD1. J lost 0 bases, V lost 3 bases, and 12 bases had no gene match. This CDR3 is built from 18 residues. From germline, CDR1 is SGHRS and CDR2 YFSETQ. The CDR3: CASSSLQGQTFSGNTIYF. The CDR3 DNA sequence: TGCGCCAGCAGCTCCCTCCAGGGACAGACTTTCTCTGGAAACACCATATATTTT.

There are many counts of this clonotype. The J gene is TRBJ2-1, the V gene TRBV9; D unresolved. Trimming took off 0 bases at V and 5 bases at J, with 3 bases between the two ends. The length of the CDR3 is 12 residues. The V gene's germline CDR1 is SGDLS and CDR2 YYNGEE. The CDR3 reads CASSVDDNEQFF. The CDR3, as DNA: TGTGCCAGCAGCGTAGATGACAATGAGCAGTTCTTC.

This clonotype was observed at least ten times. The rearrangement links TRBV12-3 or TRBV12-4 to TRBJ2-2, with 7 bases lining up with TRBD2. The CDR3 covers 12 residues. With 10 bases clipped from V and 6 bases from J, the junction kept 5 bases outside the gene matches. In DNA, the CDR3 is TGTGCCACCGGCCGGGGGGCCGGGGAGCTGTTTTTT. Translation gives CATGRGAGELFF.

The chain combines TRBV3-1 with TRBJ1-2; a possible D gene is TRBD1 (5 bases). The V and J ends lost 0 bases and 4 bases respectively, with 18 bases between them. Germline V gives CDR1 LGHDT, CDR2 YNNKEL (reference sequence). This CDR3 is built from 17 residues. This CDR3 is CASSQDWGGGQAYGYTF. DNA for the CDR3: TGTGCCAGCAGCCAAGATTGGGGGGGAGGACAAGCCTATGGCTACACCTTC. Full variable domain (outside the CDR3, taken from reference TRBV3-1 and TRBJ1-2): DTAVSQTPKYLVTQMGNDKSIKCEQNLGHDTMYWYKQDSKKFLKIMFSYNNKELIINETVPNRFSPKSPDKAHLNLHINSLELGDSAVYFCASSQDWGGGQAYGYTFGSGTRLTVV.